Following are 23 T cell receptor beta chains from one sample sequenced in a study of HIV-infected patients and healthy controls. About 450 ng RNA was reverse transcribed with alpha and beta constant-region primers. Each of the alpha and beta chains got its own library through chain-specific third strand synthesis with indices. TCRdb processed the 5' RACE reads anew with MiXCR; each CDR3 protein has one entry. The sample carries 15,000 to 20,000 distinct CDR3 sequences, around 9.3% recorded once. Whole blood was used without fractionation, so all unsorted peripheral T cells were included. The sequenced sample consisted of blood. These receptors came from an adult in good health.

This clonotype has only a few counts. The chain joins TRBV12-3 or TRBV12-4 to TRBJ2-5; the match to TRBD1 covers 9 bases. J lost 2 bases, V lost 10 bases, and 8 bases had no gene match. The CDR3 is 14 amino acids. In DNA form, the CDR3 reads TGTGCCACCGCCGAGGGGACAGGGCAAGAGACCCAGTACTTC. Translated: CATAEGTGQETQYF.

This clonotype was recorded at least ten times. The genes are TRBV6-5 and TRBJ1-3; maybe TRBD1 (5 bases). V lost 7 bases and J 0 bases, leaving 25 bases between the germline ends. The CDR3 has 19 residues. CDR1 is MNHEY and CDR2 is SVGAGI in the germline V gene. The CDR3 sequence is CASTPSVFRTTSSGNTIYF. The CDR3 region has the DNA TGTGCCAGCACCCCGTCAGTGTTTCGGACAACGAGCTCTGGAAACACCATATATTTT.

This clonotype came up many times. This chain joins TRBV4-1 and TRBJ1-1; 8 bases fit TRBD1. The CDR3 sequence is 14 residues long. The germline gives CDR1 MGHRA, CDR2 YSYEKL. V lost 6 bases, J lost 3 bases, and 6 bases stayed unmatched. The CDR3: CASRGPGGDTEAFF. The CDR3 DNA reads TGCGCCAGCAGAGGTCCAGGGGGCGACACTGAAGCTTTCTTT.

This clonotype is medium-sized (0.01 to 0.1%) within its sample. The DNA of the CDR3 is TGTGCCAGCAGAAAGGACAGGTCGGGTTATAGCAATCAGCCCCAGCATTTT. It translates to CASRKDRSGYSNQPQHF. The rearrangement links TRBV6-2 or TRBV6-3 to TRBJ1-5, with 7 bases that match TRBD1. J lost 0 bases, V lost 6 bases, and 11 bases had no gene match. The length of the CDR3 is 17 residues. CDR1 is MNHEY, CDR2 SVGEGT, per germline.

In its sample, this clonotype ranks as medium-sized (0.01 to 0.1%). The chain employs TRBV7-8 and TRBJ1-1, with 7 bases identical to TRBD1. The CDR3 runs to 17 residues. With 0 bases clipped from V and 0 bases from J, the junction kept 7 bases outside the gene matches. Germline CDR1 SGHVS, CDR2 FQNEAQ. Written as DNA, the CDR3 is TGTGCCAGCAGCTTAGCCAGGGGGGCACCGATGAACACTGAAGCTTTCTTT. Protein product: CASSLARGAPMNTEAFF.

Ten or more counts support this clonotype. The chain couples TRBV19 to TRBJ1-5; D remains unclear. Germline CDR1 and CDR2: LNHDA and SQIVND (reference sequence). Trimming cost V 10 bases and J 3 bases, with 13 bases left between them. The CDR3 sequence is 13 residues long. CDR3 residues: CATRGHFNQPQHF. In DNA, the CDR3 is TGTGCCACCAGAGGGCATTTCAATCAGCCCCAGCATTTT. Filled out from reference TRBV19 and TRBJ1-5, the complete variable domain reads DGGITQSPKYLFRKEGQNVTLSCEQNLNHDAMYWYRQDPGQGLRLIYYSQIVNDFQKGDIAEGYSVSREKKESFPLTVTSAQKNPTAFYLCATRGHFNQPQHFGDGTRLSIL.

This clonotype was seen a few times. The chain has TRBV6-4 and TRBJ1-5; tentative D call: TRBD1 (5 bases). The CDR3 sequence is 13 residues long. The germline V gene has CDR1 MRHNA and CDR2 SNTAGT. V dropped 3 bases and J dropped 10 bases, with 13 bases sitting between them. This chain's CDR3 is CASSDARGGPQHF. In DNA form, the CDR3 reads TGTGCCAGCAGTGATGCCCGGGGGGGTCCCCAGCATTTT.

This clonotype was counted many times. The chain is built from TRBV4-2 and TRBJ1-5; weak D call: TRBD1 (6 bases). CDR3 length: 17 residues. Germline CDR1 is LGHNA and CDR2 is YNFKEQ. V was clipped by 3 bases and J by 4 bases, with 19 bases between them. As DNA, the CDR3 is TGTGCCAGCAGCCAGGGATGGAGTGGGGACAATAATCAGCCCCAGCATTTT. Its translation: CASSQGWSGDNNQPQHF.

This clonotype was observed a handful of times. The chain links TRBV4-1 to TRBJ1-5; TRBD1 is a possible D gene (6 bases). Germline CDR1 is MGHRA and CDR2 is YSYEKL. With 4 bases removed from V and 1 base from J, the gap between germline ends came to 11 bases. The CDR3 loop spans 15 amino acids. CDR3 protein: CASSLTTGSNQPQHF. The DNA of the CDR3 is TGCGCCAGCAGCCTTACCACAGGGAGCAATCAGCCCCAGCATTTT.

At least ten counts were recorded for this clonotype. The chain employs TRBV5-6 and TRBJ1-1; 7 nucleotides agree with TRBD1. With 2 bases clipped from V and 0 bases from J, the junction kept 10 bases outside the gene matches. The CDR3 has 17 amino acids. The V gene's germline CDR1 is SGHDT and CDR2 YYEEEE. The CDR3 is CASSFLGQGGMNTEAFF. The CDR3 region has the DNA TGTGCCAGCAGCTTTCTCGGTCAGGGGGGCATGAACACTGAAGCTTTCTTT.

The CDR3 sequence is CASSVMGESEQYF. CDR3 nucleotide sequence: TGTGCCAGCAGCGTTATGGGGGAGTCCGAGCAGTACTTC. The chain employs TRBV9 and TRBJ2-7; D may be TRBD1 or TRBD2 (5 bases each). Trimming shortened V by 2 bases and J by 6 bases, and 12 bases separated the two germline ends. CDR1 is SGDLS, CDR2 YYNGEE, per germline. The CDR3 sequence is 13 residues long.

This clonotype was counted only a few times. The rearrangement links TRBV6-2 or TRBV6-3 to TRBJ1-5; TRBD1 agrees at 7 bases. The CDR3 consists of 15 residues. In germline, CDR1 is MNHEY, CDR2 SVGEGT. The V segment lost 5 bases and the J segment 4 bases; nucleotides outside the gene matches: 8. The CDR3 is CASSHYRGLNQPQHF. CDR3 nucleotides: TGTGCCAGCAGTCACTACAGGGGTCTTAATCAGCCCCAGCATTTT.

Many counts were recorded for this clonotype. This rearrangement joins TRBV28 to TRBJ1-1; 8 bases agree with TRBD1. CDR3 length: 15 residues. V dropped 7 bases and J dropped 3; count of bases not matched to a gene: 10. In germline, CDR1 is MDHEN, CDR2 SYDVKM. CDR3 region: CASTENRGGHTEAFF. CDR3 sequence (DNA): TGTGCCAGCACAGAAAACAGGGGGGGACACACTGAAGCTTTCTTT.

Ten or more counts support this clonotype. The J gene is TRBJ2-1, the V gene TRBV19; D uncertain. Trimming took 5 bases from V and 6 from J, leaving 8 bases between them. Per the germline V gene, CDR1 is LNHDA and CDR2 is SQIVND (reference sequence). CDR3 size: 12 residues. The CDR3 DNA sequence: TGTGCCAGTAGTGCCCAGTTCAATGAGCAGTTCTTC. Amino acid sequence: CASSAQFNEQFF.

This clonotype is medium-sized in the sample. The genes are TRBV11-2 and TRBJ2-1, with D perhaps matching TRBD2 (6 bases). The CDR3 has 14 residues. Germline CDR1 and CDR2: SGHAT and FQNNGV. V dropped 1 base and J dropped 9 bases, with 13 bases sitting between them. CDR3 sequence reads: CASSLVSGSGEQFF. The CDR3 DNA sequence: TGTGCCAGCAGCTTAGTATCCGGGAGCGGTGAGCAGTTCTTC.

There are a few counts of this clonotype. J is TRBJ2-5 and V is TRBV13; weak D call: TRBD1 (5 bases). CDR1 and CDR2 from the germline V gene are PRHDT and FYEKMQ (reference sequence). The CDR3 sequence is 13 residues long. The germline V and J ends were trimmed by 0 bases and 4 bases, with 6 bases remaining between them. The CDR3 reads CASSLGDRETQYF. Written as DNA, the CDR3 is TGTGCCAGCAGCTTAGGCGACAGAGAGACCCAGTACTTC.

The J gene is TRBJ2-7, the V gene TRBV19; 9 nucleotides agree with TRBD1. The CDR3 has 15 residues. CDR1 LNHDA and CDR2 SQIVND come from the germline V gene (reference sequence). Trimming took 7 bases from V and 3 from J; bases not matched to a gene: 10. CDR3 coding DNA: TGTGCCAGTAAATCCGGGACAGGGACCTACTACGAGCAGTACTTC. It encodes CASKSGTGTYYEQYF.

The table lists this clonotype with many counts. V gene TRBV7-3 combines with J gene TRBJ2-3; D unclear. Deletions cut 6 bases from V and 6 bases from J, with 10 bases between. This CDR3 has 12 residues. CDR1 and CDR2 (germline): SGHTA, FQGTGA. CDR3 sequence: CASSYQGDTQYF. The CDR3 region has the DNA TGTGCCAGCAGTTATCAAGGGGATACGCAGTATTTT.

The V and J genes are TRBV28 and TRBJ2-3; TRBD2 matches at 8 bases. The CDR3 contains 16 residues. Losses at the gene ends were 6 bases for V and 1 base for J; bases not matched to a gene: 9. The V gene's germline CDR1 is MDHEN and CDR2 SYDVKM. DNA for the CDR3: TGTGCCAGCAGCTCCGGGGGGGTGGTTGGCACAGATACGCAGTATTTT. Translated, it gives CASSSGGVVGTDTQYF.

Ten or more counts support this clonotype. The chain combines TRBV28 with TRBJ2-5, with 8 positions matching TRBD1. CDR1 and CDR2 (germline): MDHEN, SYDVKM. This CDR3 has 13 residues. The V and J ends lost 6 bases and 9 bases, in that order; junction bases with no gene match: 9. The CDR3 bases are TGTGCCAGCAGCCCTGGACAGGGCCCGCCCCAGTACTTC. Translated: CASSPGQGPPQYF.

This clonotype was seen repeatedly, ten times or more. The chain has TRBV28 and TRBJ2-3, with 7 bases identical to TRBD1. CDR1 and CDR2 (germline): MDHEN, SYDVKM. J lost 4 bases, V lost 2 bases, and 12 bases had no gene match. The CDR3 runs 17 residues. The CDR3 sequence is CASSLPPEGGLADTQYF. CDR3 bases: TGTGCCAGCAGTTTACCCCCCGAAGGGGGCTTGGCAGATACGCAGTATTTT.

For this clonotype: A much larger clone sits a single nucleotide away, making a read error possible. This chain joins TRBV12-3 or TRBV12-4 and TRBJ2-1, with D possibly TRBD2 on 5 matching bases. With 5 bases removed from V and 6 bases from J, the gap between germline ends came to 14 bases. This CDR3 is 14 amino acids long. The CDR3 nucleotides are TGTGCCAGCAGTGTACCGGGATACTTCAATGAGCAGTTCTTC. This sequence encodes CASSVPGYFNEQFF.

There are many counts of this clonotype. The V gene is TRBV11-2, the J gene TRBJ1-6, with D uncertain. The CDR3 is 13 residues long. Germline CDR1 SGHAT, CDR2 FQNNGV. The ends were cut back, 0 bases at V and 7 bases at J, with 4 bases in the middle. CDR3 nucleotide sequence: TGTGCCAGCAGCTTAGAAGGGAATTCACCCCTCCACTTT. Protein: CASSLEGNSPLHF.